The clone carrying this T cell receptor beta chain was observed at least ten times. What it binds is unknown. Researchers made TCR beta libraries by using iRepertoire HTBI primers and running Arm-PCR on CDR3 regions. TCRdb ran MiXCR on the multiplex PCR reads and lists one entry per CDR3 protein. The sample holds 300,000 to 400,000 distinct CDR3 sequences, about a sixth seen once. This sample's time point: newly diagnosed GD, antithyroid drugs for less than 3 months. TCR sequences were obtained from RNA taken from PBMCs. The data stem from a study of regulatory T cells in long-lasting Graves disease. Trimming stripped 7 bases from V and 0 bases from J, with 19 bases between. The CDR3 spans 16 residues. The germline V gene encodes CDR1 MDHEN and CDR2 SYDVKM. Study-level points and caveats: Sample size was small, which may have lowered accuracy. Researchers reported studying only peripheral blood, not thyroid tissue. Whereas new patients shared 966 public clonotypes, persistent patients shared more, at some 2,700. For persistent Graves' patients, TCR diversity was lower than for newly diagnosed ones.

This clonotype originated in a female donor with Graves disease. The chain combines TRBV28 with TRBJ2-7; possibly TRBD1 for D (6 bases). The specimen was peripheral blood mononuclear cells (PBMCs), collected at new diagnosis, from a patient treated with antithyroid drugs. CDR3 in amino acids: CASNSPRTALSYEQYF. In DNA form, the CDR3 reads TGTGCCAGCAATTCCCCGAGGACAGCCCTCTCCTACGAGCAGTACTTC. The full variable domain, with the rest looked up from reference TRBV28 and TRBJ2-7, is DVKVTQSSRYLVKRTGEKVFLECVQDMDHENMFWYRQDPGLGLRLIYFSYDVKMKEKGDIPEGYSVSREKKERFSLILESASTNQTSMYLCASNSPRTALSYEQYFGPGTRLTVT.